The 3 T cell receptor beta chains listed next were all sequenced from one sample in a study of regulatory T cells in long-lasting Graves disease. The time point is: newly diagnosed GD, antithyroid drugs for less than 3 months. Isolated PBMC RNA provided the starting material for the TCR library. Arm-PCR of CDR3 regions and iRepertoire HTBI primers were used to build TCR beta libraries. TCRdb redid the calling of the multiplex PCR reads with MiXCR, one entry per CDR3 protein. Here the sample spans approximately 560,000 distinct CDR3 sequences, about 16% being singletons. The sample was also linked to a second study, of T cells in Graves' hyperthyroidism and ophthalmopathy.

The sequenced sample was peripheral blood mononuclear cells (PBMCs), obtained at new diagnosis, from a patient treated with antithyroid drugs. All receptors come from a man aged 18-30 years with Graves disease.

At least ten counts were recorded for this clonotype. The V gene is TRBV2, the J gene TRBJ2-7; a possible D gene is TRBD1 (6 bases). Germline CDR1 is SNHLY and CDR2 is FYNNEI. The CDR3 is 14 amino acids. V lost 5 bases to trimming and J lost 0 bases, with 11 bases between them. Here the CDR3 DNA reads TGTGCCAGCAGTAAGGACAGAGTCTCCTACGAGCAGTACTTC. As protein: CASSKDRVSYEQYF.

This clonotype was counted at least ten times. V is TRBV28 and J is TRBJ2-7, with D perhaps TRBD1 or TRBD2 (5 bases each). This CDR3 has 14 residues. The germline V gene has CDR1 MDHEN and CDR2 SYDVKM. V lost 3 bases, J lost 3 bases, and 12 bases lay in between. CDR3 loop: CASSLGVGRYEQYF. The DNA of the CDR3 is TGTGCCAGCAGTTTGGGGGTAGGTCGCTACGAGCAGTACTTC.

A few counts support this clonotype. The rearrangement joins TRBV5-1 to TRBJ1-3; D remains ambiguous. The V gene's germline CDR1 is SGHRS and CDR2 YFSETQ. The CDR3 is made up of 14 amino acids. V lost 5 bases and J lost 4, with 13 bases in between. CDR3 bases: TGCGCCAGCAGTCCGGCGGGAGGCGGAAACACCATATATTTT. Translating gives CASSPAGGGNTIYF.